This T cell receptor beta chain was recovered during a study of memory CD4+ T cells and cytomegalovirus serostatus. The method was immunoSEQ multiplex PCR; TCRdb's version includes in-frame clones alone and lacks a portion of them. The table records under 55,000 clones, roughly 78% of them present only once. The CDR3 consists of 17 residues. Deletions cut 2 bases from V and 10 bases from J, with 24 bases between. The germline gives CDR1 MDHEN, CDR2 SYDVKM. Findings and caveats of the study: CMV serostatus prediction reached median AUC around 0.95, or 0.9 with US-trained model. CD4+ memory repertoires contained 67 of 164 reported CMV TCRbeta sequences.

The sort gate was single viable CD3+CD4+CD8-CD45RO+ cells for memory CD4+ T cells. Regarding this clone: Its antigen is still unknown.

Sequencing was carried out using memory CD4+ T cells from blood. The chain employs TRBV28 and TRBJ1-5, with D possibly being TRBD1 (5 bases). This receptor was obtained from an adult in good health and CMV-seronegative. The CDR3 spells CASSLTGLGGSYQPQHF. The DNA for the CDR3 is TGTGCCAGCAGTTTAACTGGTCTTGGGGGTTCCTACCAACCCCAGCATTTT.